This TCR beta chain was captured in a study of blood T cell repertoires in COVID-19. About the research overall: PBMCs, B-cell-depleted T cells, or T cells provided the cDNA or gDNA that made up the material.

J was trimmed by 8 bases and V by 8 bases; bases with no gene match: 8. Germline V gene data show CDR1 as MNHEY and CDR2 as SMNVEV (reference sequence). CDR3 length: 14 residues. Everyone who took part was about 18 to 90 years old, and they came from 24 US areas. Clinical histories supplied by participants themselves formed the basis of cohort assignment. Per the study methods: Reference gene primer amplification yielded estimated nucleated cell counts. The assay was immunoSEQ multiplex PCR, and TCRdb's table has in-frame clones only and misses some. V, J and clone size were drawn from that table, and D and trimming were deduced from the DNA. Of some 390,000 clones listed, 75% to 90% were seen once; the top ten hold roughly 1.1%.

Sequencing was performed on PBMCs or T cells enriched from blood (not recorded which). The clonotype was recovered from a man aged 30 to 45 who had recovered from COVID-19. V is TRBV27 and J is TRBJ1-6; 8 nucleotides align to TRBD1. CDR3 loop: CASSARGRDSPLHF. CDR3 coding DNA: TGTGCCAGCTCAGCCAGGGGGCGCGATTCACCCCTCCACTTT.